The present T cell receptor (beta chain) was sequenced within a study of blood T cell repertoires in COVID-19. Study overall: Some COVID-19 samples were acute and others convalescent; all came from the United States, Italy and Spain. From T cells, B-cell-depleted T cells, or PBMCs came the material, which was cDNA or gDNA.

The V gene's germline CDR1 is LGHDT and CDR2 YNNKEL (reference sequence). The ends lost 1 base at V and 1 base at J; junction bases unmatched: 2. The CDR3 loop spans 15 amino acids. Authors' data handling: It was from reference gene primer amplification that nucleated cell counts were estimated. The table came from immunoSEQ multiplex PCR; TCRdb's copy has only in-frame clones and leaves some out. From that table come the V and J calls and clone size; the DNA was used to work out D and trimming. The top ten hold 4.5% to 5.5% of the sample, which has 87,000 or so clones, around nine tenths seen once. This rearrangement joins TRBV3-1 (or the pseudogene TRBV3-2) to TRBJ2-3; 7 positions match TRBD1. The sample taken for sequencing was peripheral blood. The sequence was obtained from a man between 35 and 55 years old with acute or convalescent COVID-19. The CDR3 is CASSQGQGRTDTQYF. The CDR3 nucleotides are TGTGCCAGCAGCCAAGGACAGGGACGCACAGATACGCAGTATTTT.